The 3 T cell receptor beta chains reported below all come from one sample, sequenced in a study of cytomegalovirus exposure and HLA in healthy donors. The PCR made use of 60 Vbeta and 13 Jbeta primers. Only in-frame clones appear in the TCRdb table, and some are missing; sequencing was by immunoSEQ multiplex PCR. The sample lists fewer than 200,000 clones, 83% seen once, with approximately 1.8% in the top ten. Sequenced sample: PBMCs. The receptors originated from a man between 35 and 55 years old in good health and CMV-seropositive.

The rearrangement links TRBV2 to TRBJ2-2; the match to TRBD1 covers 7 bases. V dropped 8 bases and J dropped 4; count of bases not matched to a gene: 4. Germline assignment: CDR1 SNHLY and CDR2 FYNNEI. There are 13 residues in the CDR3. CDR3: CASAGTATGELFF. In DNA form, the CDR3 reads TGTGCCAGCGCAGGGACAGCCACCGGGGAGCTGTTTTTT.

The rearrangement uses TRBV5-1 and TRBJ2-7; TRBD2 aligns across 9 bases. From germline, CDR1 is SGHRS and CDR2 YFSETQ. There are 14 residues in the CDR3. Unmatched junction bases numbered 2, after V lost 0 bases and J lost 4 bases. The CDR3, as DNA: TGCGCCAGCAGCTTGGGGCGGGGGGGATACGAGCAGTACTTC. Amino acid sequence: CASSLGRGGYEQYF.

The chain recombines TRBV28 with TRBJ1-4; D might be TRBD1 (6 bases). Germline loops: CDR1 MDHEN, CDR2 SYDVKM. This CDR3 has 14 residues. Trimming took 5 bases from V and 8 from J, leaving 15 bases between them. The CDR3 sequence: CASSTTGLREKLFF. CDR3 coding DNA: TGTGCCAGCAGTACAACAGGGTTGAGGGAAAAACTGTTTTTT.